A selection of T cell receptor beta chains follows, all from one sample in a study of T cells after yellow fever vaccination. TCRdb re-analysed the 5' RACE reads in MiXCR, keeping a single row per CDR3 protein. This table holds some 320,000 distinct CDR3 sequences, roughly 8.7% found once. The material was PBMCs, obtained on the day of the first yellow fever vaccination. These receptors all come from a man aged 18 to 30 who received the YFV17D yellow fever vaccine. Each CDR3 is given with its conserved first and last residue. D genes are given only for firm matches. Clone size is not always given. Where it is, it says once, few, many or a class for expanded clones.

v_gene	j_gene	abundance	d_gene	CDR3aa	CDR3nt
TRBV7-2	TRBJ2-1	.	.	CASSLGVTHPLSYNEQFF	TGTGCCAGCAGCTTAGGGGTAACTCACCCCCTCTCCTACAATGAGCAGTTCTTC
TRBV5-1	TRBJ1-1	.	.	CASSFSRTDTEAFF	TGCGCCAGCAGCTTCTCTCGGACAGACACTGAAGCTTTCTTT
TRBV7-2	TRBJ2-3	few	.	CASSQGFITPGDTQYF	TGTGCCAGCAGCCAGGGTTTCATAACTCCGGGGGATACGCAGTATTTT
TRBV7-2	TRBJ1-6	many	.	CASSHHSPLHF	TGTGCCAGCAGCCACCATTCACCCCTCCACTTT
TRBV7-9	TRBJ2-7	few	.	CASSFSLRGPISDEQYF	TGTGCCAGCAGCTTTTCTCTCCGGGGTCCGATTTCTGACGAGCAGTACTTC
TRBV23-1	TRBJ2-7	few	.	CASSQSGPAYYEQYF	TGCGCCAGCAGTCAATCGGGGCCAGCCTACTACGAGCAGTACTTC
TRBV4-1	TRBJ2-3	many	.	CASSQVGSDTQYF	TGCGCCAGCAGCCAAGTGGGGTCAGATACGCAGTATTTT
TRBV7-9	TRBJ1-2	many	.	CASSAGRDGYTF	TGTGCCAGCAGCGCGGGGAGGGATGGCTACACCTTC
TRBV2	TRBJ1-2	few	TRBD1	CASSARQGATNYGYTF	TGTGCCAGCAGTGCCCGACAGGGGGCTACTAACTATGGCTACACCTTC
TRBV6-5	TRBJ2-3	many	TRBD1	CASRQGWSTDTQYF	TGTGCCAGCAGACAGGGGTGGAGCACAGATACGCAGTATTTT
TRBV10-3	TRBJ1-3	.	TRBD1	CAIRDRAGLGNTIYF	TGTGCCATCAGGGACAGGGCTGGTCTGGGAAACACCATATATTTT
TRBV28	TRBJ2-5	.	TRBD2	CASSSDYMGGSGSETQYF	TGTGCCAGCAGTTCGGATTATATGGGGGGGAGTGGTTCAGAGACCCAGTACTTC
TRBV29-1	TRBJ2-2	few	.	CSAGSSNTGELFF	TGCAGCGCCGGGTCATCGAACACCGGGGAGCTGTTTTTT
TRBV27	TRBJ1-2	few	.	CASSSHAATNYGYTF	TGTGCCAGCAGCTCCCACGCCGCTACTAACTATGGCTACACCTTC
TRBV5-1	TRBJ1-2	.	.	CASSLGTGLNEGYTF	TGCGCCAGCAGCTTGGGAACAGGACTAAATGAGGGCTACACCTTC
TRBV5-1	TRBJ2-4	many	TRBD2	CASSPPGGLQNIQYF	TGCGCCAGCAGCCCACCGGGGGGTCTTCAAAACATTCAGTACTTC
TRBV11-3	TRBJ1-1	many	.	CASSFQWNTEAFF	TGTGCCAGCAGCTTTCAGTGGAACACTGAAGCTTTCTTT
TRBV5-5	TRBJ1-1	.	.	CASSRDGGDLTEAFF	TGTGCCAGCAGCCGTGATGGAGGGGACCTCACTGAAGCTTTCTTT
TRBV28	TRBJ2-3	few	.	CASSLNRWKGATDTQYF	TGTGCCAGCAGTTTAAATAGGTGGAAAGGGGCCACAGATACGCAGTATTTT
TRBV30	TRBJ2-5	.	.	CAWSDTTGTFQETQYF	TGTGCCTGGAGTGATACCACCGGGACATTCCAAGAGACCCAGTACTTC
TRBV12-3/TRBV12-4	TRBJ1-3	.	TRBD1	CASSSTGTAGNIIYF	TGTGCCAGCAGCTCAACCGGGACAGCTGGAAACATCATATATTTT
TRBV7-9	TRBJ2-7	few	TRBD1	CASSLVGTGLYEQYF	TGTGCCAGCAGCTTAGTTGGGACAGGGCTCTACGAGCAGTACTTC
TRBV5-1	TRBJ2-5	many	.	CASSSGSTQETQYF	TGCGCCAGCAGCTCCGGAAGTACCCAAGAGACCCAGTACTTC
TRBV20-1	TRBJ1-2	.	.	CSARAPGRFNYGYTF	TGCAGTGCCCGGGCCCCGGGCAGATTTAACTATGGCTACACCTTC
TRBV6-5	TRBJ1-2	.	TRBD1	CASSLRQGLGYTF	TGTGCCAGCAGTCTACGACAGGGGCTGGGCTACACCTTC
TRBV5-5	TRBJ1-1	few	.	CASSSRFVPTEAFF	TGTGCCAGCAGCAGCCGTTTTGTTCCCACTGAAGCTTTCTTT
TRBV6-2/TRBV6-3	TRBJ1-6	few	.	CASSYAGDVNSPLHF	TGTGCCAGCAGTTACGCCGGGGATGTTAATTCACCCCTCCACTTT
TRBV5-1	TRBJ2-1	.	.	CASSLQPSSYNEQFF	TGCGCCAGCAGCCTACAGCCGAGCTCCTACAATGAGCAGTTCTTC
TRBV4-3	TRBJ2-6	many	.	CASSQGYSGANVLTF	TGCGCCAGCAGCCAAGGTTACTCTGGGGCCAACGTCCTGACTTTC
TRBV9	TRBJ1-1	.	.	CASSVGSYMNTEAIF	TGTGCCAGCAGCGTAGGGTCGTATATGAACACTGAAGCTATCTTT
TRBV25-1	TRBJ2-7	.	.	CASTPAGHTYEQYF	TGTGCCAGCACCCCCGCCGGACACACCTACGAGCAGTACTTC
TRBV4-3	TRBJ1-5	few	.	CASSQQRQTNQPQHF	TGCGCCAGCAGCCAACAGAGACAGACGAATCAGCCCCAGCATTTT
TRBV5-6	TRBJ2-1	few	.	CAMSPEVRHNEQFF	TGTGCCATGAGCCCCGAGGTACGGCACAATGAGCAGTTCTTC
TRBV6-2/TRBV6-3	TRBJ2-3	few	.	CARPDILWGTDTQYF	TGTGCCAGGCCGGATATACTTTGGGGCACAGATACGCAGTATTTT
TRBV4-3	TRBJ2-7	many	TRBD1	CASSRGQGAYEQYF	TGTGCCAGCAGCCGGGGGCAGGGGGCTTACGAGCAGTACTTC
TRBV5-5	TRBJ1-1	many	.	CASSLGPPGGTEAFF	TGTGCCAGCAGCTTAGGGCCCCCCGGGGGCACTGAAGCTTTCTTT
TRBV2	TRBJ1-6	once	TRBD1	CASSGQINSPLHF	TGTGCCAGCTCGGGACAGATAAATTCACCCCTCCACTTT
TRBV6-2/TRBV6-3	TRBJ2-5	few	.	CASSYGPGLGETQYF	TGTGCCAGCAGTTACGGGCCGGGACTGGGGGAGACCCAGTACTTC
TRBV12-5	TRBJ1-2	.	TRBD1	CASGLDGTGSGYTF	TGTGCTAGTGGTTTGGACGGGACAGGGTCCGGCTACACCTTC
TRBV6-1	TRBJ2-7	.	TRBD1	CAVSGQHSYEQYF	TGTGCCGTATCGGGACAGCACTCCTACGAGCAGTACTTC
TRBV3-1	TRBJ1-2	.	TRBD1	CASSHYQGQGVGGYTF	TGTGCCAGCAGCCACTACCAAGGACAGGGGGTAGGAGGCTACACCTTC
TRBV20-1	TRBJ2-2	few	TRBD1	CSAGDPGTGRIGLFF	TGCAGTGCTGGAGACCCCGGGACAGGCCGGATAGGGCTGTTTTTT
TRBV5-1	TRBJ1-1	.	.	CASHFDSSYTEAFF	TGCGCCTCCCACTTTGACAGTTCTTACACTGAAGCTTTCTTT
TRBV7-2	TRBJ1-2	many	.	CASSLFRGRGDGYTF	TGTGCCAGCAGCTTATTTCGGGGTCGGGGGGATGGCTACACCTTC
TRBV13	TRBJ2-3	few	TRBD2	CASSPNRAGADTQYF	TGTGCCAGCAGCCCGAATCGGGCGGGGGCAGATACGCAGTATTTT
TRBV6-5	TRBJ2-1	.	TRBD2	CASSYGFAGVSYNEQFF	TGTGCCAGCAGTTATGGGTTTGCGGGGGTCTCCTACAATGAGCAGTTCTTC
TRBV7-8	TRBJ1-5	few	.	CASSLEARPQHF	TGTGCCAGCAGCTTAGAAGCGCGGCCCCAGCATTTT
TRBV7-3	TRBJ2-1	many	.	CASSPYRTTLYNEQFF	TGTGCCAGCAGCCCTTATCGGACTACCCTCTACAATGAGCAGTTCTTC
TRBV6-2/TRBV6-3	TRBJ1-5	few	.	CASSYDKAKINQPQHF	TGTGCCAGCAGTTACGATAAGGCAAAGATCAATCAGCCCCAGCATTTT
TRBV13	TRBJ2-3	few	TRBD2	CASSKPGLAKDTQYF	TGTGCCAGCAGCAAGCCGGGACTAGCGAAAGATACGCAGTATTTT
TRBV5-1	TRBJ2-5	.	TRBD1	CASSTTGEETQYF	TGCGCCAGCAGCACGACAGGGGAAGAGACCCAGTACTTC
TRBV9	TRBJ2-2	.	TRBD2	CASSPGLAGGWNTGELFF	TGTGCCAGCAGCCCGGGACTAGCGGGGGGGTGGAACACCGGGGAGCTGTTTTTT
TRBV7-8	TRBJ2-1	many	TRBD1	CASSLERTGYNEQFF	TGTGCCAGCAGCTTGGAAAGGACAGGTTACAATGAGCAGTTCTTC
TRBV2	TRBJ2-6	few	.	CASSTSLGANVLTF	TGTGCCAGCAGTACAAGTCTGGGGGCCAACGTCCTGACTTTC
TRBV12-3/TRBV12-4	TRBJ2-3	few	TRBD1	CASSLGGQPPDTQYF	TGTGCCAGCAGTTTAGGGGGACAGCCTCCAGATACGCAGTATTTT
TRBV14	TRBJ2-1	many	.	CASSQAFVTSNEQFF	TGTGCCAGCAGCCAGGCATTTGTAACGAGCAATGAGCAGTTCTTC
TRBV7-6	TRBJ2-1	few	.	CASSLGRGTYNEQFF	TGTGCCAGCAGCTTAGGGAGGGGCACCTACAATGAGCAGTTCTTC